This TCR beta chain derives from a study of tumor-infiltrating lymphocytes in localized non-small cell lung cancer. Across the whole study: Each patient gave resected tumor and non-adjacent uninvolved lung tissue.

TCRdb's copy holds only in-frame clones and misses some; the assay was immunoSEQ multiplex PCR. Of 8,000 to 9,500 clones listed, over 75% are singletons. Notes on the study in general: Not all patients were TCR sequenced, owing to tissue quantity.

About this clone: Its matching antigen is unknown.

This clonotype was obtained from a human donor with non-small cell lung cancer. The material sequenced was lung tumor tissue.

The CDR3 sequence is CSARDGNTIYF. CDR3 nucleotide sequence: TGCAGTGCTAGAGATGGAAACACCATATATTTT. The rearrangement uses TRBV20-1 and TRBJ1-3; D gene unclear. Germline CDR1 and CDR2: DFQATT and SNEGSKA (reference sequence). This CDR3 contains 11 residues. V shed 0 bases and J shed 3 bases, with 0 bases lying between them.